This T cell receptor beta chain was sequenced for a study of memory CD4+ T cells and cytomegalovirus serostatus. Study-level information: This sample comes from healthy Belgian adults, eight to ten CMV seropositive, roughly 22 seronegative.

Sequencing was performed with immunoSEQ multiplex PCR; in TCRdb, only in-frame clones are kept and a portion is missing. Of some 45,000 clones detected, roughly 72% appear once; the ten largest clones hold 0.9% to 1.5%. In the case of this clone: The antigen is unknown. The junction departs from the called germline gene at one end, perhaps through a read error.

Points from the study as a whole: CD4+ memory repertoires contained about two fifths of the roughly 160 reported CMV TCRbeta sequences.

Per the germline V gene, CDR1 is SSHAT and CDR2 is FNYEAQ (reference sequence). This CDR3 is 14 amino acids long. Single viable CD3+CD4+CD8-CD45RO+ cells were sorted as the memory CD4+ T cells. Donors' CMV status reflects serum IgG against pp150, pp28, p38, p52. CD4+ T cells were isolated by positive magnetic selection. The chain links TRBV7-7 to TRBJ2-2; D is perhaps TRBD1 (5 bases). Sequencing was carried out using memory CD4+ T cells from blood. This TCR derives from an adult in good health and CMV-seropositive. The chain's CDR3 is CASRQSSNTGELFF. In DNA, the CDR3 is TGTGCTAGCAGACAGAGCTCGAACACCGGGGAGCTGTTTTTT.